Presented here are 28 T cell receptor beta chains from one specimen sequenced in a study of vaccination and CD4 T cells after COVID-19 (dated by TCRdb to about 2022). Receptor amplification or capture employed PCR. The sequencer was an Illumina iSeq 100. DNA from cultured CD4+ T cells was subjected to TCR sequencing with the Oncomine TCR Beta short-read assay at the Johns Hopkins FTIC core. TCRdb ran its own pipeline on the public reads, namely fastp trimming at Q25 and MiXCR clone calling, and kept in-frame beta chains. Each entry is one CDR3 protein sequence, shown with its most common DNA and genes. The sample table records about 21,000 distinct CDR3 sequences; less than 55% of these occur just once. Roughly 12% of the sample is in the top ten clones. The sample's treatment or condition label, decoded: roughly nine-day PBMC culture with coronavirus spike peptide pools or control peptides (ViraFEST assay).

The antigens these receptors bind are not known. Sequenced sample: cultured CD4+ T cells from blood. These receptors all stem from a human donor with COVID-19.

The chain combines TRBV28 with TRBJ1-1; the D gene is possibly TRBD1 (6 bases). Looked up from germline, CDR1 is MDHEN and CDR2 is SYDVKM. There are 14 residues in the CDR3. Trimming took 6 bases from V and 4 from J, leaving 15 bases between them. CDR3 sequence reads: CASRRGGASTEAFF. The CDR3 DNA is TGTGCCAGCAGACGAGGGGGAGCGAGCACTGAAGCTTTCTTT.

The count of this clonotype is one. The rearrangement joins TRBV7-2 to TRBJ1-1, with D possibly matching TRBD1 (6 bases). V gave up 3 bases and J gave up 7 bases, with 18 bases separating them. Germline CDR1 is SGHTA and CDR2 is FQGNSA. The CDR3 length is 15 residues. The CDR3 loop is CASSLQPGTTNEAFF. Here the CDR3 DNA reads TGTGCCAGCAGCTTGCAGCCGGGGACAACAAATGAAGCTTTCTTT.

There are a few counts of this clonotype. The rearrangement links TRBV2 to TRBJ2-3; 15 bases match TRBD2. The CDR3 contains 16 residues. Germline trimming cut 6 bases from V and 4 bases from J; bases unmatched to any gene: 5. CDR1 and CDR2 from the germline V gene are SNHLY and FYNNEI. DNA for the CDR3: TGTGCCAGCAGGTGGGGACTAGCGGGGGGAGCAGATACGCAGTATTTT. Amino acids: CASRWGLAGGADTQYF.

The chain joins TRBV5-1 to TRBJ1-2; D perhaps matches TRBD1 (5 bases). Germline loops: CDR1 SGHRS, CDR2 YFSETQ. The V gene lost 0 bases and the J gene lost 3 bases, with 12 bases spanning the gap. The CDR3 has 15 residues. CDR3 region: CASSLAAGMDYGYTF. The CDR3 coding sequence is TGCGCCAGCAGCTTGGCGGCAGGGATGGACTATGGCTACACCTTC.

The rearrangement joins TRBV7-9 to TRBJ1-1; no definite D call. The germline CDR1 and CDR2 sequences are SEHNR and FQNEAQ (reference sequence). This CDR3 region has 13 residues. Trimming shortened V by 1 base and J by 8 bases, and 11 bases separated the two germline ends. The CDR3 nucleotides are TGTGCCAGCAGCTTAGAGACCGGGCAAGAAGCTTTCTTT. Translated, it gives CASSLETGQEAFF.

As regards this clonotype: At one boundary the junction diverges from the germline segment, which might be a read error. This chain links TRBV7-7 with TRBJ2-5, with 9 bases matching TRBD1. CDR3 size: 13 residues. Germline CDR1 SSHAT, CDR2 FNYEAQ (reference sequence). CDR3 coding DNA: TGTGCTAGCAGCAAGGACAGGGGAGAGACCCAGTACTTC. Amino acids: CASSKDRGETQYF.

This clonotype was recorded only once. Mismatch with germline at one junction end may stem from a read error. The gene calls are TRBV6-2 or TRBV6-3 and TRBJ1-6, with D tentatively TRBD1 (5 bases). The germline gives CDR1 MNHEY, CDR2 SVGEGT. CDR3 size: 14 residues. As DNA, the CDR3 is TGTGCCGGCAGTTACCCAGGACAACTCTCACCCCTCCACTTT. Translation: CAGSYPGQLSPLHF.

This clonotype came up a few times. This chain connects TRBV6-5 to TRBJ1-2; D call uncertain. V lost 2 bases, J lost 7 bases, and 11 bases lay in between. The CDR3 contains 13 residues. Germline V gene lookup returns CDR1 MNHEY and CDR2 SVGAGI. The CDR3 reads CASSYETLGGYTF. The DNA of the CDR3 is TGTGCCAGCAGTTACGAGACACTAGGTGGCTACACCTTC.

This clonotype has a handful of counts. This chain links TRBV6-5 with TRBJ1-5, with a weak D call TRBD1 (6 bases). Between the trimmed V and J ends, which lost 0 bases and 1 base, there was a span of 10 bases. This CDR3 region has 16 residues. The germline gives CDR1 MNHEY, CDR2 SVGAGI. In DNA form, the CDR3 reads TGTGCCAGCAGTTACTCGCGCAGGGGAAGCAATCAGCCCCAGCATTTT. Translation: CASSYSRRGSNQPQHF.

The chain combines TRBV12-3 or TRBV12-4 with TRBJ1-1; D possibly corresponds to TRBD1 (6 bases). V dropped 6 bases and J dropped 5 bases, with 16 bases sitting between them. The CDR3 length is 14 residues. The CDR3 coding sequence is TGTGCCAGCAGGGTAGGGGGGCGGGTGACTGAAGCTTTCTTT. It encodes CASRVGGRVTEAFF.

The chain is built from TRBV6-2 or TRBV6-3 and TRBJ2-5; D not resolved. There are 13 residues in the CDR3. Germline V gene lookup returns CDR1 MNHEY and CDR2 SVGEGT. Trimming removed 2 bases from V and 5 bases from J, with 9 bases in between. The CDR3 DNA follows: TGTGCCAGCAGTTACGGGCTTGTGGAGACCCAGTACTTC. Its translation is CASSYGLVETQYF.

This clonotype came up a few times. The chain is built from TRBV6-2 or TRBV6-3 and TRBJ1-5; 7 nucleotides match TRBD1. The germline V gene encodes CDR1 MNHEY and CDR2 SVGEGT. This CDR3 is built from 19 residues. J lost 0 bases, V lost 2 bases, and 13 bases had no gene match. CDR3 bases: TGTGCCAGCAGTTACCCCGAGACCCTACAGGGGTATAGCAATCAGCCCCAGCATTTT. Its protein is CASSYPETLQGYSNQPQHF.

As regards this clonotype: Relative to the germline gene, one junction end is altered; a read error may explain this. The rearrangement links TRBV20-1 to TRBJ2-1; D tentatively fits TRBD1 or TRBD2 (6 bases each). This CDR3 contains 12 residues. The germline CDR1 and CDR2 sequences are DFQATT and SNEGSKA (reference sequence). The CDR3 coding sequence is TGCAGTGCTAGACCGGGGGCTTGGGAGCAGCTCTTC. Its protein product is CSARPGAWEQLF.

Remarks on this clonotype: Its ends do not fully match the called genes, so a read error is possible. The chain combines TRBV20-1 with TRBJ1-1; 7 nucleotides align to TRBD1. The CDR3 has 13 amino acids. Germline loops: CDR1 DFQATT, CDR2 SNEGSKA (reference sequence). CDR3 in amino acids: CGAGRGRATEAFF. The CDR3 region has the DNA TGCGGTGCCGGGAGGGGGCGAGCGACTGAAGCTTTCTTT.

The chain couples TRBV20-1 to TRBJ1-6, with 8 nucleotides matching TRBD1. V lost 1 base to trimming and J lost 10 bases; unmatched junction nucleotides: 15. The CDR3 loop spans 17 amino acids. Germline-derived CDR1 and CDR2 are DFQATT and SNEGSKA (reference sequence). The CDR3 sequence is CSARVFASRQGRSPLHF. CDR3 nucleotides: TGCAGTGCTAGAGTTTTCGCATCCCGACAGGGGCGGTCACCCCTCCACTTT.

The chain couples TRBV21-1 to TRBJ1-1; TRBD1 was called by the table and not checked on the DNA. TRBV21-1 is noted as a pseudogene. There are 15 residues in the CDR3. The CDR3 here is CASSKGRGRNTEAFF. CDR3 in DNA: TGTGCCAGCAGCAAAGGGAGGGGGAGGAACACTGAAGCTTTCTTT.

This clonotype was seen a few times. The chain recombines TRBV7-3 with TRBJ2-3; maybe TRBD1 (7 bases). Looked up from germline, CDR1 is SGHTA and CDR2 is FQGTGA. The CDR3 runs 15 residues. V was pared by 5 bases and J by 4 bases, with 16 bases between. The CDR3 here is CASSPGFRGADTQYF. The CDR3, as DNA: TGTGCCAGCAGCCCGGGATTCAGGGGGGCAGATACGCAGTATTTT.

V usage is TRBV6-2 or TRBV6-3 and J usage is TRBJ1-1; D is possibly TRBD1 (5 bases). The CDR3 is 14 amino acids. V lost 6 bases to trimming and J lost 2 bases, with 13 bases between them. Germline V gives CDR1 MNHEY, CDR2 SVGEGT. The CDR3 DNA reads as TGTGCCAGCAGGAGCGGGGCCGGCAACACTGAAGCTTTCTTT. Translation gives CASRSGAGNTEAFF.

The chain recombines TRBV12-3 or TRBV12-4 with TRBJ2-3, with 8 bases that match TRBD1. CDR3 length equals 15 residues. The V gene end was trimmed by 1 base and the J gene end by 0 bases; junction bases not matched to a gene: 0. The chain's CDR3 is CASSLGDRSTDTQYF. Here the CDR3 DNA reads TGTGCCAGCAGTTTAGGGGACAGGAGCACAGATACGCAGTATTTT.

The chain joins TRBV11-2 to TRBJ1-2, with D maybe TRBD1 (5 bases). The CDR3 covers 14 residues. Between the trimmed V and J ends, which lost 6 bases and 4 bases, there was a span of 15 bases. Germline V gives CDR1 SGHAT, CDR2 FQNNGV. Written as DNA, the CDR3 is TGTGCCAGCAGTCAGACGACCGGGGGCTATGGCTACACCTTC. It encodes CASSQTTGGYGYTF.

This clonotype was seen a handful of times. The chain employs TRBV12-3 or TRBV12-4 and TRBJ1-2; unclear D gene. The CDR3 covers 11 residues. With 6 bases removed from V and 7 bases from J, the gap between germline ends came to 9 bases. The CDR3 spells CASSSWVGYTF. CDR3 sequence (DNA): TGTGCCAGCAGCTCATGGGTTGGCTACACCTTC.

V and J are TRBV7-3 and TRBJ2-3; 9 bases agree with TRBD2. Losses at the gene ends were 0 bases for V and 2 bases for J; bases not matched to a gene: 6. Germline V CDR1 and CDR2: SGHTA, FQGTGA. The CDR3 totals 17 residues. CDR3 DNA: TGTGCCAGCAGCTTAACGGCGCGGGGGGGCCTCACAGATACGCAGTATTTT. Translation gives CASSLTARGGLTDTQYF.

This rearrangement joins TRBV20-1 to TRBJ1-2; D is unresolved. Germline CDR1 is DFQATT and CDR2 is SNEGSKA (reference sequence). This CDR3 region has 12 residues. The germline V and J ends were trimmed by 4 bases and 2 bases, with 8 bases remaining between them. The DNA for the CDR3 is TGCAGTGCTATCTCCGAAAACTATGGCTACACCTTC. It is translated as CSAISENYGYTF.

V gene TRBV20-1 combines with J gene TRBJ1-5, with D possibly matching TRBD1 (6 bases). CDR1 is DFQATT and CDR2 is SNEGSKA in the germline V gene (reference sequence). V was cut by 6 bases and J by 3 bases, with 15 bases left in between. The CDR3 contains 14 residues. The CDR3 bases are TGCAGTGCCTGGGGGCAGGCCGCCAATCAGCCCCAGCATTTT. Encoded protein: CSAWGQAANQPQHF.

This chain links TRBV20-1 with TRBJ1-2, with D possibly matching TRBD1 (5 bases). Per germline, CDR1 DFQATT and CDR2 SNEGSKA (reference sequence). The CDR3 runs to 14 residues. Trimming stripped 0 bases from V and 4 bases from J, with 12 bases between. CDR3 sequence: CSARDPGGPYGYTF. The CDR3 region has the DNA TGCAGTGCTAGAGATCCGGGGGGTCCCTATGGCTACACCTTC.

This clonotype was observed a single time. The gene calls are TRBV28 and TRBJ1-2; D gene uncertain. The V end lost 4 bases, the J end lost 6 bases, and 6 bases lay between the germline ends. CDR1 is MDHEN, CDR2 SYDVKM, per germline. The CDR3 is 11 residues long. CDR3 region: CASSSPNGYTF. DNA for the CDR3: TGTGCCAGCAGTTCTCCAAATGGCTACACCTTC.

The sample holds a few counts of this clonotype. V is TRBV19 and J is TRBJ1-1; D is possibly TRBD1 (5 bases). CDR3 size: 13 residues. Trimming cost V 2 bases and J 12 bases, with 16 bases left between them. CDR1 and CDR2 (germline): LNHDA, SQIVND (reference sequence). CDR3 protein: CASSITGGFVTFF. DNA for the CDR3: TGTGCCAGTAGTATAACGGGGGGGTTCGTGACTTTCTTT.

The chain links TRBV4-1 to TRBJ1-4; 11 positions agree with TRBD1. The V gene end was trimmed by 3 bases and the J gene end by 8 bases; junction bases not matched to a gene: 8. Looked up from germline, CDR1 is MGHRA and CDR2 is YSYEKL. This CDR3 comprises 16 residues. The CDR3 loop is CASSQGQGVQREKLFF. The CDR3 bases are TGCGCCAGCAGCCAGGGACAGGGGGTTCAAAGAGAAAAACTGTTTTTT.